The present T cell receptor beta chain was sequenced within a study of blood T cell repertoires in COVID-19. This clone appeared a few times. TCRdb's table, derived via immunoSEQ multiplex PCR, lists solely in-frame clones and lacks some. This table has 350,000 to 400,000 clones, 87% appearing once. The sample consisted of PBMCs or T cells enriched from blood (not recorded which). This clonotype was obtained from a man aged 35 to 55 in a cohort exposed to, infected with or recovered from COVID-19 (not recorded which).

CDR3 sequence reads: CASSFGQGNTDTQYF. CDR3 in DNA: TGTGCCAGCAGCTTCGGACAGGGGAACACAGATACGCAGTATTTT. V usage is TRBV7-8 and J usage is TRBJ2-3; 9 nucleotides align to TRBD1. This CDR3 has 15 residues. Per the germline V gene, CDR1 is SGHVS and CDR2 is FQNEAQ. V trimming: 3 bases; J trimming: 2 bases; junction bases outside the gene matches: 3.